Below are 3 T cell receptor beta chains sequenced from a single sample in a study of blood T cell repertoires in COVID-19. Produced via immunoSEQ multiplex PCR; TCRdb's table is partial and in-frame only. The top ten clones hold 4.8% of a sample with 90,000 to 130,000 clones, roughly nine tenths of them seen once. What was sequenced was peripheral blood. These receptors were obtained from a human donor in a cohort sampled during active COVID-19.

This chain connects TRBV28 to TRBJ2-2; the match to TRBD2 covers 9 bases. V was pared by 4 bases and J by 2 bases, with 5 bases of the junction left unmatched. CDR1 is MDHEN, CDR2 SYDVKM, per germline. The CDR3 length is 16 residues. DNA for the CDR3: TGTGCCAGCAGTTCTCCTAGCGGGATAAACACCGGGGAGCTGTTTTTT. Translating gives CASSSPSGINTGELFF.

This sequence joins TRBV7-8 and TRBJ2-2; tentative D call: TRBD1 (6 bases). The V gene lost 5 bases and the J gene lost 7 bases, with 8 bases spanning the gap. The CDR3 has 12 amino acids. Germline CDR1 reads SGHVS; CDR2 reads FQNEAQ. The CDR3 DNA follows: TGTGCCAGCAGCCCAGGGGTCGGGGAGCTGTTTTTT. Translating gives CASSPGVGELFF.

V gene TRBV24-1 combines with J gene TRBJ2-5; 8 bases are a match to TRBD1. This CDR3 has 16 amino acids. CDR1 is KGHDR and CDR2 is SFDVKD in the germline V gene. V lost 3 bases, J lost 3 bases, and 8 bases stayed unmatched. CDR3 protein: CATSDPPGGGKETQYF. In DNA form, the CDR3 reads TGTGCCACCAGTGATCCACCAGGGGGCGGAAAAGAGACCCAGTACTTC.